Reported below is one T cell receptor (beta chain). Sample time point: persistent/refractory GD, antithyroid drugs over 5 years with positive TRAb. PBMCs provided the RNA from which the TCR library was made. This specimen comes from a study of regulatory T cells in long-lasting Graves disease. Germline CDR1 is LNHDA and CDR2 is SQIVND (reference sequence). The CDR3 loop spans 14 amino acids. Trimming left V 7 bases short and J 9 bases short, with 19 bases between. Construction of the TCR beta libraries employed iRepertoire HTBI primers in conjunction with Arm-PCR of CDR3 regions. MiXCR, applied by TCRdb to the multiplex PCR reads, yields one record per CDR3 protein. The table shows 400,000 to 600,000 distinct CDR3 sequences, with under 25% occurring only once.

This receptor was identified in a female donor with Graves disease. The specimen was peripheral blood mononuclear cells (PBMCs), collected when the disease was refractory, from a patient treated with antithyroid drugs. The chain employs TRBV19 and TRBJ2-4; possibly TRBD1 for D (6 bases). The CDR3 coding sequence is TGTGCCAGTACCTTGGGACAACGCGATGGCATTCAGTACTTC. Protein product: CASTLGQRDGIQYF.